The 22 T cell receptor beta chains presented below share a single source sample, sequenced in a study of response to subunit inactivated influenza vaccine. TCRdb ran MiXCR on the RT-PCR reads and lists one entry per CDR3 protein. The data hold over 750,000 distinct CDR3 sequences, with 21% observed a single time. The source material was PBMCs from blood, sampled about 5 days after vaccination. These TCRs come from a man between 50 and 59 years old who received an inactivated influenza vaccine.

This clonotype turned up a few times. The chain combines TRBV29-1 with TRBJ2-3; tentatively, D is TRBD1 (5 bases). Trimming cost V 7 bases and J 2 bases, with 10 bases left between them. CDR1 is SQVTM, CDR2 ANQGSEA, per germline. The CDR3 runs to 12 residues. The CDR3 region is CSGDSNTDTQYF. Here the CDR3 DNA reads TGCAGCGGCGACAGTAACACAGATACGCAGTATTTT.

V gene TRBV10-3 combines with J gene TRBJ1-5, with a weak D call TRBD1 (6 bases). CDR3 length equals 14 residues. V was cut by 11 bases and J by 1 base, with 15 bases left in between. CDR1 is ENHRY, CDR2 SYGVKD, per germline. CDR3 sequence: CAHGEGESNQPQHF. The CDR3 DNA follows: TGTGCCCACGGCGAGGGGGAGAGCAATCAGCCCCAGCATTTT.

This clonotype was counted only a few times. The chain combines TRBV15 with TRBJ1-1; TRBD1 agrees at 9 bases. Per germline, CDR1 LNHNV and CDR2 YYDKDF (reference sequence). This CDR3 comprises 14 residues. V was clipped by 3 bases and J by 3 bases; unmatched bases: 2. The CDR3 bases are TGTGCCACCAGCAGGGACAGGGGACACACTGAAGCTTTCTTT. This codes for CATSRDRGHTEAFF. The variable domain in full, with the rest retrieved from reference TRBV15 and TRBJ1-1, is DAMVIQNPRYQVTQFGKPVTLSCSQTLNHNVMYWYQQKSSQAPKLLFHYYDKDFNNEADTPDNFQSRRPNTSFCFLDIRSPGLGDTAMYLCATSRDRGHTEAFFGQGTRLTVV.

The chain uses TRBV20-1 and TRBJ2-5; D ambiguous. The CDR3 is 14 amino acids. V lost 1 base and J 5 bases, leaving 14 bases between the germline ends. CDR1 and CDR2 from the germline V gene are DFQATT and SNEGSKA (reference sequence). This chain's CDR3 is CSARAVGKGETQYF. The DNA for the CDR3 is TGCAGTGCTAGAGCAGTTGGGAAAGGGGAGACCCAGTACTTC.

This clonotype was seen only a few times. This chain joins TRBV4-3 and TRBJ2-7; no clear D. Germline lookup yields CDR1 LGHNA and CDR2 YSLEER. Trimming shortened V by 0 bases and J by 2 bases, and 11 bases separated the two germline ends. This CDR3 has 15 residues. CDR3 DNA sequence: TGCGCCAGCAGCCAAGATTGGCAGGAAGCCTACGAGCAGTACTTC. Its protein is CASSQDWQEAYEQYF.

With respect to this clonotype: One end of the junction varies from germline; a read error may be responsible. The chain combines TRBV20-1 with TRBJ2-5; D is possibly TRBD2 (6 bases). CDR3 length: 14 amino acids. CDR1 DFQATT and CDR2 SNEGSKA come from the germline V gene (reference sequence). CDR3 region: CNARAPRGQETQYF. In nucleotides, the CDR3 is TGCAATGCTAGAGCCCCCCGGGGGCAAGAGACCCAGTACTTC.

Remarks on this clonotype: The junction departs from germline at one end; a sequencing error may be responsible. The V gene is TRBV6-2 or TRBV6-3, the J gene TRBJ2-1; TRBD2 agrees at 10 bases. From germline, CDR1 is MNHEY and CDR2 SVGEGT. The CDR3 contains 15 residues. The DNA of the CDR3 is TGTGTCAGCACCAGAGCGGGGGGGTCCTACAATGAGCAGTTCTTC. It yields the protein CVSTRAGGSYNEQFF.

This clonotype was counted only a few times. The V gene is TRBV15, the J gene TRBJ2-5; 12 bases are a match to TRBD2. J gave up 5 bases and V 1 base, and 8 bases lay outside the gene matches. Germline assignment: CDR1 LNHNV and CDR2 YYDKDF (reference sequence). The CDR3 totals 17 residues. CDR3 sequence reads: CATSRAPSGRAWETQYF. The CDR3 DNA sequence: TGTGCCACCAGCAGAGCCCCTAGCGGGAGGGCCTGGGAGACCCAGTACTTC.

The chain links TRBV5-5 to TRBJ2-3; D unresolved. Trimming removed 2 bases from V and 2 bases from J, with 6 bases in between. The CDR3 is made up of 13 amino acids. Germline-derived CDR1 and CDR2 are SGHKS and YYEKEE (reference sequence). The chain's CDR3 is CASSFQATDTQYF. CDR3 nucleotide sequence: TGTGCCAGCAGCTTTCAAGCCACAGATACGCAGTATTTT.

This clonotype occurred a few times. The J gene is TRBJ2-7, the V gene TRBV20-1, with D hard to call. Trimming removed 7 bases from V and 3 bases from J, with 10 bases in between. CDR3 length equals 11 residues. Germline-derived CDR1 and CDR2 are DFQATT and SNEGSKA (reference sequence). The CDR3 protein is CSGNKVYEQYF. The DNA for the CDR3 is TGCAGTGGAAACAAAGTCTACGAGCAGTACTTC.

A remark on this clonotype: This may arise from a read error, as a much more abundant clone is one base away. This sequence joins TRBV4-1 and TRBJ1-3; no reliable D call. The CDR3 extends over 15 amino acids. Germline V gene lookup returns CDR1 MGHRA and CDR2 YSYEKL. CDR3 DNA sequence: TGCGCCAACAGCCAAGGTGTTAGCTCTGGAAACACCATATATTTT. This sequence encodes CANSQGVSSGNTIYF.

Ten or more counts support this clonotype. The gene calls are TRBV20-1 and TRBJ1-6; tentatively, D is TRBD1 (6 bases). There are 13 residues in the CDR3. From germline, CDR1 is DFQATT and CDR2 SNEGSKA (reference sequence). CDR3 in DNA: TGCAGCTCGACAGGAAACTATAATTCACCCCTCCACTTT. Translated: CSSTGNYNSPLHF.

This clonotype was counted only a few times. CDR3 region: CASSLAGTKNSPLHF. CDR3 DNA: TGTGCCAGCAGCCTCGCGGGGACGAAGAATTCACCCCTCCACTTT. V and J are TRBV6-2 or TRBV6-3 and TRBJ1-6; tentatively, D is TRBD1 (5 bases). The V gene lost 6 bases and the J gene lost 7 bases, with 16 bases spanning the gap. The CDR3 extends over 15 amino acids. The germline CDR1 and CDR2 sequences are MNHEY and SVGEGT.

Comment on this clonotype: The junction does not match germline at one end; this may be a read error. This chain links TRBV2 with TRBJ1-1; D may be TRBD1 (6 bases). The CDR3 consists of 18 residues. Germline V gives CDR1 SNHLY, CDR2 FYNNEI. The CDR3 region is CTRSFGAPLTGLNAEAFF. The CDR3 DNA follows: TGTACCCGCAGTTTTGGGGCACCCTTGACAGGCCTGAACGCTGAAGCTTTCTTT.

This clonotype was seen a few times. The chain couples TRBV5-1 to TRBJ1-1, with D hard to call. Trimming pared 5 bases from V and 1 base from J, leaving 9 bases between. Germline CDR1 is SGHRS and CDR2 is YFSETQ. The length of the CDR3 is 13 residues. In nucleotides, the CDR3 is TGCGCCAGCAGACGAGTTTCGAACACTGAAGCTTTCTTT. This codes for CASRRVSNTEAFF.

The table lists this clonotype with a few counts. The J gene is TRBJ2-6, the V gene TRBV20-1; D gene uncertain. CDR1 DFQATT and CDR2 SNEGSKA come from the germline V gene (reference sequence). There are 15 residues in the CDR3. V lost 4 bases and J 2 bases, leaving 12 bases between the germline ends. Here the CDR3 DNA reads TGCAGTGCTAACAGCGTCAGAACTGGGGCCAACGTCCTGACTTTC. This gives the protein CSANSVRTGANVLTF.

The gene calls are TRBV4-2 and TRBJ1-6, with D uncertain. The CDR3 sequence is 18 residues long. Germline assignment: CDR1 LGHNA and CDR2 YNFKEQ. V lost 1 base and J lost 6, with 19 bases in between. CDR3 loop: CASSQVSQDPIPNSPLHF. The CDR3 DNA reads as TGTGCCAGCAGCCAAGTATCCCAGGACCCCATCCCTAATTCACCCCTCCACTTT.

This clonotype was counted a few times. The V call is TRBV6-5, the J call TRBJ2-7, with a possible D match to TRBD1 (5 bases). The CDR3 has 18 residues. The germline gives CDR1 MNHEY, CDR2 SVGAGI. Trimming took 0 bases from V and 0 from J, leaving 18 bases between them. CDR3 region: CASSYSRRRELSSYEQYF. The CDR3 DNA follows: TGTGCCAGCAGTTACTCTAGACGCAGGGAACTGAGCTCCTACGAGCAGTACTTC.

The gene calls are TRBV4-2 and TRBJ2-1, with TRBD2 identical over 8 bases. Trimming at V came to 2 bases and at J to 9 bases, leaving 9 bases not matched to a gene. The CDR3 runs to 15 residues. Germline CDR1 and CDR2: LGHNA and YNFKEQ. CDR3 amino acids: CASSQNAGLEAEQFF. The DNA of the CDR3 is TGTGCCAGCAGCCAAAATGCGGGACTAGAGGCTGAGCAGTTCTTC.

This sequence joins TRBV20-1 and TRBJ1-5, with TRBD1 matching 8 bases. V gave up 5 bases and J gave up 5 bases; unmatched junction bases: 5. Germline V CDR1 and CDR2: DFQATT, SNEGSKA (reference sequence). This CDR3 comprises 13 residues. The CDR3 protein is CSADRGADQPQHF. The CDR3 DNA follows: TGCAGTGCTGACAGGGGTGCGGATCAGCCCCAGCATTTT.

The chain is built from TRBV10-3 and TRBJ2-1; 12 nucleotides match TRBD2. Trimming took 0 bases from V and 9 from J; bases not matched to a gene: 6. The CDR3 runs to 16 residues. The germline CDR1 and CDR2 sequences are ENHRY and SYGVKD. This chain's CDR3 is CAISESASGGAFEQFF. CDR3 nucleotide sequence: TGTGCCATCAGTGAGTCGGCTAGCGGGGGGGCATTTGAGCAGTTCTTC.

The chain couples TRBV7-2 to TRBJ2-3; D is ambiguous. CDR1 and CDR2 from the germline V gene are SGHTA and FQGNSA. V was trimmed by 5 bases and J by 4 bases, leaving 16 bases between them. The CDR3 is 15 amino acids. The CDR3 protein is CASSPQLSSSDTQYF. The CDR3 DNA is TGTGCCAGCAGCCCCCAGCTCAGTAGCTCAGATACGCAGTATTTT.